What follows are 28 T cell receptor beta chains derived from one specimen sequenced in a study of response to subunit inactivated influenza vaccine. Each CDR3 protein gets one entry after TCRdb re-called the RT-PCR reads with MiXCR. The repertoire holds around 500,000 distinct CDR3 sequences, with 11% as singletons. The specimen comprised PBMCs from blood, sampled 45 days after vaccination. The source is a man aged 45-60 years who received an inactivated influenza vaccine.

The rearrangement joins TRBV2 to TRBJ1-1; D perhaps matches TRBD1 (5 bases). Germline CDR1 and CDR2: SNHLY and FYNNEI. V was cut by 6 bases and J by 0 bases, with 14 bases left in between. The CDR3 is 15 residues long. The CDR3 spells CASRAVGGVNTEAFF. CDR3 bases: TGTGCCAGCAGGGCAGTGGGGGGGGTGAACACTGAAGCTTTCTTT.

The chain employs TRBV27 and TRBJ2-1; 8 bases fit TRBD2. Looked up from germline, CDR1 is MNHEY and CDR2 is SMNVEV (reference sequence). CDR3 length equals 16 residues. The V gene end was trimmed by 6 bases and the J gene end by 0 bases; junction bases not matched to a gene: 7. CDR3 DNA sequence: TGTGCCAGCAGCTGGGACGGGGGGGCCTCCTACAATGAGCAGTTCTTC. This gives the protein CASSWDGGASYNEQFF.

This clonotype was observed a handful of times. The V and J genes are TRBV12-3 or TRBV12-4 and TRBJ1-1, with TRBD1 matching over 8 bases. CDR3 length: 12 residues. V trimming: 7 bases; J trimming: 6 bases; junction bases outside the gene matches: 4. The DNA for the CDR3 is TGTGCCAGCATTCAGGGGGCAGCTGAAGCTTTCTTT. This encodes CASIQGAAEAFF.

On this clonotype: The junction does not match germline at one end; this may be a read error. The chain employs TRBV10-3 and TRBJ2-5, with D possibly TRBD2 on 5 matching bases. The CDR3 loop spans 14 amino acids. Germline CDR1 reads ENHRY; CDR2 reads SYGVKD. The CDR3 region has the DNA TGTGCCATCAGTGAGTCGGCCGGGGTCGAGACCCTGTACTTC. It specifies CAISESAGVETLYF.

A few counts support this clonotype. The J gene is TRBJ2-3, the V gene TRBV6-2 or TRBV6-3, with D possibly being TRBD2 (5 bases). CDR3 size: 12 residues. Between the trimmed V and J ends, which lost 6 bases and 6 bases, there was a span of 10 bases. CDR1 is MNHEY, CDR2 SVGEGT, per germline. CDR3 in DNA: TGTGCCAGCAGACGACCGGGGGATACGCAGTATTTT. Translating it yields CASRRPGDTQYF.

This clonotype has only a few counts. V and J are TRBV20-1 and TRBJ2-7; D may correspond to TRBD1 or TRBD2 (7 bases each). This CDR3 region has 15 residues. Germline lookup yields CDR1 DFQATT and CDR2 SNEGSKA (reference sequence). V lost 3 bases and J 3 bases, leaving 18 bases between the germline ends. CDR3 residues: CSASRGGRGRYEQYF. DNA for the CDR3: TGCAGTGCTAGCCGGGGAGGGAGGGGGCGCTACGAGCAGTACTTC.

CDR3 coding DNA: TGTGCCAGCAGCTTAGTCCTAGCGGGGACCTACGAGCAGTACTTC. Amino acids: CASSLVLAGTYEQYF. The chain employs TRBV7-9 and TRBJ2-7, with 9 positions matching TRBD2. CDR1 is SEHNR, CDR2 FQNEAQ, per germline (reference sequence). V was clipped by 1 base and J by 2 bases; unmatched bases: 3. The CDR3 is 15 amino acids.

This clonotype is a singleton in its sample. This rearrangement joins TRBV20-1 to TRBJ2-7; 7 nucleotides align to TRBD2. The germline V gene encodes CDR1 DFQATT and CDR2 SNEGSKA (reference sequence). The CDR3 is 20 amino acids. V was pared by 1 base and J by 9 bases, with 30 bases of the junction left unmatched. CDR3 nucleotides: TGCAGTGCTAGAGGGGAGGGGATTTCCCAATTTGCTTCCTCTACGACGGGGCAGTACTTC. Amino acids: CSARGEGISQFASSTTGQYF.

V and J are TRBV27 and TRBJ1-1; 7 nucleotides align to TRBD1. The germline V gene encodes CDR1 MNHEY and CDR2 SMNVEV (reference sequence). The CDR3 runs 14 residues. J was trimmed by 8 bases and V by 6 bases; bases with no gene match: 12. The CDR3 coding sequence is TGTGCCAGCAGATTACAACAGGGGCGGCGGGAAGCTTTCTTT. It translates to CASRLQQGRREAFF.

In its sample, this clonotype was seen many times. The J gene is TRBJ2-1, the V gene TRBV4-1, with D perhaps matching TRBD1 (5 bases). CDR1 and CDR2 from the germline V gene are MGHRA and YSYEKL. This CDR3 comprises 15 residues. With 6 bases removed from V and 0 bases from J, the gap between germline ends came to 12 bases. CDR3 amino acids: CASSPTESSYNEQFF. In DNA form, the CDR3 reads TGCGCCAGCAGTCCGACAGAAAGCTCCTACAATGAGCAGTTCTTC.

The genes are TRBV10-3 and TRBJ1-5; D possibly corresponds to TRBD1 (5 bases). Germline loops: CDR1 ENHRY, CDR2 SYGVKD. The CDR3 has 13 amino acids. The V end was cut by 2 bases, the J end by 5 bases, with 7 bases between. CDR3: CAISEGTDQPQHF. In nucleotides, the CDR3 is TGTGCCATCAGTGAGGGGACTGATCAGCCCCAGCATTTT.

The chain's CDR3 is CASTRTSKETQYF. CDR3 in DNA: TGTGCCAGCACCCGGACTAGCAAAGAGACCCAGTACTTC. The V and J genes are TRBV2 and TRBJ2-5, with 8 nucleotides matching TRBD2. The CDR3 runs to 13 residues. With 7 bases clipped from V and 3 bases from J, the junction kept 4 bases outside the gene matches. Germline CDR1 reads SNHLY; CDR2 reads FYNNEI.

This clonotype has more than one count but fewer than ten. The chain recombines TRBV20-1 with TRBJ1-2; D gene unclear. Germline loops: CDR1 DFQATT, CDR2 SNEGSKA (reference sequence). The CDR3 is made up of 11 amino acids. Trimming removed 6 bases from V and 8 bases from J, with 13 bases in between. The CDR3 reads CSADFSWGYTF. The CDR3 nucleotides are TGCAGTGCCGATTTTTCTTGGGGCTACACCTTC.

This clonotype was detected only a few times. The V and J genes are TRBV9 and TRBJ2-7, with TRBD1 identical over 8 bases. Germline trimming cut 0 bases from V and 3 bases from J; bases unmatched to any gene: 5. There are 15 residues in the CDR3. CDR1 is SGDLS and CDR2 is YYNGEE in the germline V gene. The DNA of the CDR3 is TGTGCCAGCAGCGTAGGTGGACAGGGAATCTACGAGCAGTACTTC. Protein product: CASSVGGQGIYEQYF.

V and J are TRBV5-1 and TRBJ2-7; TRBD1 matches at 10 bases. The trim removed 0 bases at V and 6 bases at J, leaving 3 bases unmatched. This CDR3 has 14 residues. CDR1 and CDR2 (germline): SGHRS, YFSETQ. The CDR3 loop reads CASSLGQGASEQYF. CDR3 DNA: TGCGCCAGCAGCTTGGGACAGGGGGCATCCGAGCAGTACTTC.

This clonotype appeared many times. V and J are TRBV20-1 and TRBJ1-2; D is perhaps TRBD1 (5 bases). V lost 3 bases to trimming and J lost 0 bases, with 23 bases between them. The CDR3 covers 18 residues. CDR1 DFQATT and CDR2 SNEGSKA come from the germline V gene (reference sequence). In DNA form, the CDR3 reads TGCAGTGCTAGCATGGGGGTTGGAAGTTACGAGGCTAACTATGGCTACACCTTC. Translated, it gives CSASMGVGSYEANYGYTF.

In its sample, this clonotype was seen many times. The rearrangement links TRBV25-1 to TRBJ2-7; D gene ambiguous. The CDR3 consists of 12 residues. Trimming pared 4 bases from V and 6 bases from J, leaving 10 bases between. Germline assignment: CDR1 MGHDK and CDR2 SYGVNS. The CDR3 nucleotides read TGTGCCAGCAGTGGCTCCGGTCTCGAGCAGTACTTC. As protein: CASSGSGLEQYF.

This clonotype has a handful of counts. The rearrangement links TRBV5-1 to TRBJ2-3; D perhaps matches TRBD1 (6 bases). V dropped 5 bases and J dropped 0 bases, with 13 bases sitting between them. Looked up from germline, CDR1 is SGHRS and CDR2 is YFSETQ. CDR3 length: 15 residues. CDR3 DNA sequence: TGCGCCAGCAGGTCAGGGGTATGGAGCACAGATACGCAGTATTTT. Its protein product is CASRSGVWSTDTQYF.

The V gene is TRBV28, the J gene TRBJ2-5; D may correspond to TRBD1 or TRBD2 (5 bases each). Trimming cost V 4 bases and J 5 bases, with 11 bases left between them. Germline CDR1 is MDHEN and CDR2 is SYDVKM. This CDR3 region has 13 residues. CDR3 sequence (DNA): TGTGCCAGCAGTTGGCGAGGGGATGAGACCCAGTACTTC. The encoded protein is CASSWRGDETQYF. Using reference TRBV28 and TRBJ2-5 for the parts outside the CDR3, the full variable domain is DVKVTQSSRYLVKRTGEKVFLECVQDMDHENMFWYRQDPGLGLRLIYFSYDVKMKEKGDIPEGYSVSREKKERFSLILESASTNQTSMYLCASSWRGDETQYFGPGTRLLVL.

This clonotype was counted many times. The chain is built from TRBV7-8 and TRBJ2-1; TRBD2 aligns across 8 bases. The germline gives CDR1 SGHVS, CDR2 FQNEAQ. This CDR3 comprises 13 residues. V lost 2 bases and J lost 14; bases outside the gene matches: 8. CDR3 region: CASSLLEREKKFF. The CDR3 DNA reads as TGTGCCAGCAGCTTATTAGAGCGGGAGAAAAAGTTCTTC.

The chain uses TRBV27 and TRBJ2-7; 10 nucleotides agree with TRBD2. Unmatched junction bases numbered 6, after V lost 0 bases and J lost 4 bases. Germline V lookup: CDR1 MNHEY, CDR2 SMNVEV (reference sequence). The CDR3 consists of 16 residues. In DNA form, the CDR3 reads TGTGCCAGCAGTTTATCCTCCGGGACTAGCGCATACGAGCAGTACTTC. Translating it yields CASSLSSGTSAYEQYF.

In this sample, this clonotype turned up a few times. The rearrangement links TRBV4-2 to TRBJ2-5; 13 nucleotides match TRBD2. Trimming at V came to 4 bases and at J to 5 bases, leaving 10 bases not matched to a gene. The CDR3 extends over 17 amino acids. Germline V lookup: CDR1 LGHNA, CDR2 YNFKEQ. CDR3 region: CASSRFWTSGSSETQYF. CDR3 in DNA: TGTGCCAGCAGCCGCTTCTGGACTAGCGGGAGTTCGGAGACCCAGTACTTC.

This clonotype was observed a few times. J is TRBJ2-1 and V is TRBV5-1; D is possibly TRBD1 or TRBD2 (6 bases each). The V and J ends lost 3 bases and 6 bases respectively, with 10 bases between them. The CDR3 contains 13 residues. Germline lookup yields CDR1 SGHRS and CDR2 YFSETQ. CDR3 loop: CASSSEGGNEQFF. In DNA form, the CDR3 reads TGCGCCAGCAGCTCCGAGGGGGGCAATGAGCAGTTCTTC.

This clonotype was detected a few times. The chain links TRBV7-2 to TRBJ2-3, with 8 nucleotides matching TRBD2. CDR1 is SGHTA, CDR2 FQGNSA, per germline. V trimming: 1 base; J trimming: 0 bases; junction bases outside the gene matches: 3. The CDR3 runs to 16 residues. CDR3 loop: CASSLGAGGSTDTQYF. Written as DNA, the CDR3 is TGTGCCAGCAGCTTAGGTGCGGGAGGCAGCACAGATACGCAGTATTTT.

V and J are TRBV7-9 and TRBJ2-7; D remains ambiguous. With 0 bases removed from V and 6 bases from J, the gap between germline ends came to 9 bases. Looked up from germline, CDR1 is SEHNR and CDR2 is FQNEAQ (reference sequence). This CDR3 is 13 amino acids long. CDR3 in amino acids: CASSLAPGGEQYF. DNA of the CDR3: TGTGCCAGCAGCTTAGCCCCGGGTGGCGAGCAGTACTTC.

This clonotype has a handful of counts. The V call is TRBV4-1, the J call TRBJ1-3; D gene unclear. In germline, CDR1 is MGHRA, CDR2 YSYEKL. The CDR3 contains 17 residues. V lost 1 base, J lost 0 bases, and 13 bases lay in between. CDR3 DNA sequence: TGCGCCAGCAGCCAAGCGCCAGGCGAGAGCTCTGGAAACACCATATATTTT. It codes for CASSQAPGESSGNTIYF.

Worth noting for this clonotype: A junction end diverges from the germline sequence, so it may reflect a read error. This chain joins TRBV9 and TRBJ2-1; 8 bases match TRBD2. CDR1 and CDR2 from the germline V gene are SGDLS and YYNGEE. The CDR3 totals 15 residues. This CDR3 is CASSVAGRTYNEQFF. CDR3 nucleotide sequence: TGTGCCAGCAGTGTAGCGGGAAGAACCTACAATGAGCAGTTCTTC.

This CDR3 reads CASSWGLTGDYSGANVLTF. The CDR3 nucleotides are TGCGCCAGCAGCTGGGGCCTGACAGGGGATTACTCTGGGGCCAACGTCCTGACTTTC. This rearrangement joins TRBV5-1 to TRBJ2-6, with 8 positions matching TRBD1. This CDR3 has 19 residues. The germline gives CDR1 SGHRS, CDR2 YFSETQ. With V trimmed by 3 bases and J by 0 bases, 11 bases remained unmatched.